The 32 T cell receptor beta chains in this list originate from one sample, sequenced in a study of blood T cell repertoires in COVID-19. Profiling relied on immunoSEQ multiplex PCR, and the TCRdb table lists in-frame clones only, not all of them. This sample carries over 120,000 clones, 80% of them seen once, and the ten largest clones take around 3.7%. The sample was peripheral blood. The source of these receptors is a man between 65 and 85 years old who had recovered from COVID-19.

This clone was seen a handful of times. DNA of the CDR3: TGTGCCAGCAGCCCATCGGACAGGACCAAAAACATTCAGTACTTC. It encodes CASSPSDRTKNIQYF. The chain employs TRBV9 and TRBJ2-4, with 7 positions matching TRBD1. The V and J ends lost 4 bases and 2 bases, in that order; junction bases with no gene match: 6. The germline gives CDR1 SGDLS, CDR2 YYNGEE. This CDR3 has 15 amino acids.

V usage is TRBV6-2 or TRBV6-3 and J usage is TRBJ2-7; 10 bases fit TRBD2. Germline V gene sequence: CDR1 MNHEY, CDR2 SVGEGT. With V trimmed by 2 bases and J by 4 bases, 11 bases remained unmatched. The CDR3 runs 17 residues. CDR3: CASSYGSGSGRAYEQYF. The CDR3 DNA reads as TGTGCCAGCAGTTACGGCTCAGGCAGCGGGAGGGCTTACGAGCAGTACTTC.

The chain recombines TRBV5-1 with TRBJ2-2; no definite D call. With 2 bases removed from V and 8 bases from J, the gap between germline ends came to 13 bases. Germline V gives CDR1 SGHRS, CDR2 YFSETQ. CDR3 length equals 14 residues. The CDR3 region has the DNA TGCGCCAGCAGCTTAAGTGCCTCTCGGGGGGAGCTGTTTTTT. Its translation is CASSLSASRGELFF.

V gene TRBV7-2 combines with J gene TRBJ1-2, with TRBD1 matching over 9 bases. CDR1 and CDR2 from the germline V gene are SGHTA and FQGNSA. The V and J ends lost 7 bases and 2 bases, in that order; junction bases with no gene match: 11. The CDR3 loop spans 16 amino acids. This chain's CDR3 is CASKTGTGISNYGYTF. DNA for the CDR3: TGTGCCAGCAAGACCGGGACAGGGATTTCCAACTATGGCTACACCTTC.

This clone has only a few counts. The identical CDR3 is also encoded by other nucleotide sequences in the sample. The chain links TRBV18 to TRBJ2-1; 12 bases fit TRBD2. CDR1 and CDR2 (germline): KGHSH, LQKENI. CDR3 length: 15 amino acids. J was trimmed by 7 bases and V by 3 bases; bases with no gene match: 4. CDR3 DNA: TGTGCCAGCTCACCTCTAGCGGGAGGGGAAAATGAGCAGTTCTTC. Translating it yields CASSPLAGGENEQFF.

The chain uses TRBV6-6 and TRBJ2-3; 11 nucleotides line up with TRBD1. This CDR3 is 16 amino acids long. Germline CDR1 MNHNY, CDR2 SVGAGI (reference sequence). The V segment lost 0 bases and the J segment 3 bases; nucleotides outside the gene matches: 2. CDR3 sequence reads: CASSYSRDRGTDTQYF. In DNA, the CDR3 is TGTGCCAGCAGTTACTCCCGGGACAGGGGGACAGATACGCAGTATTTT.

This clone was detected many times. This CDR3 reads CTSSLPQAGLTGELFF. In DNA form, the CDR3 reads TGCACCAGCAGCCTTCCACAGGCAGGGCTCACCGGGGAGCTGTTTTTT. This chain uses TRBV1 with TRBJ2-2; the DNA was not compared with TRBD1, the D call given in the table. TRBV1 corresponds to a pseudogene. There are 16 residues in the CDR3.

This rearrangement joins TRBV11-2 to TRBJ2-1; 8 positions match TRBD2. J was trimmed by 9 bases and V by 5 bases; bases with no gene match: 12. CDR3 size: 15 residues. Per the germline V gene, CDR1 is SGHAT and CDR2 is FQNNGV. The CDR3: CASSAEIAGSVEQFF. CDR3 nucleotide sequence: TGTGCCAGCAGCGCAGAAATAGCGGGAAGCGTTGAGCAGTTCTTC.

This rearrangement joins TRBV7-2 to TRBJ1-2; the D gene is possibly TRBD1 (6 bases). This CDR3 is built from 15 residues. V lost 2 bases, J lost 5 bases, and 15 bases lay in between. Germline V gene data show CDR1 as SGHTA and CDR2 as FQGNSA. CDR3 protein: CASSLLSGGGYGYTF. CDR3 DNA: TGTGCCAGCAGCTTATTGTCGGGGGGCGGTTATGGCTACACCTTC.

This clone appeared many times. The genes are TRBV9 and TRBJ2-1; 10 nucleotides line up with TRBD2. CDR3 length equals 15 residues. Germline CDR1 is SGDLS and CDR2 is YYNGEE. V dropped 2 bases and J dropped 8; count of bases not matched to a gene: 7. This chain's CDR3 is CASSVGLAGEDEQFF. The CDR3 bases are TGTGCCAGCAGCGTGGGGCTAGCGGGAGAGGATGAGCAGTTCTTC.

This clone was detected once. CDR3 protein: CASSQRAGGPTYEQYF. CDR3 DNA sequence: TGTGCCAGCAGCCAGCGTGCGGGAGGGCCTACCTACGAGCAGTACTTC. The chain combines TRBV3-1 (or the pseudogene TRBV3-2) with TRBJ2-7; TRBD2 aligns across 9 bases. This CDR3 has 16 residues. V lost 3 bases and J lost 2; bases outside the gene matches: 8. From germline, CDR1 is LGHDT and CDR2 YNNKEL (reference sequence).

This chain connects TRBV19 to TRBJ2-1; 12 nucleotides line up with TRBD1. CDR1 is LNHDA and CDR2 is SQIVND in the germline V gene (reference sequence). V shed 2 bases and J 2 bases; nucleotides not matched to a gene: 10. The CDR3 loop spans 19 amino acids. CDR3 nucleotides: TGTGCCAGTAGTATAAGGGGACAGGGGGCGATCGGGACCTACAATGAGCAGTTCTTC. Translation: CASSIRGQGAIGTYNEQFF.

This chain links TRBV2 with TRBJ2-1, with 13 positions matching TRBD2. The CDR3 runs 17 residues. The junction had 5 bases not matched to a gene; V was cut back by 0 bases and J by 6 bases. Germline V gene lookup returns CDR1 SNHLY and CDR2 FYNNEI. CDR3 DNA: TGTGCCAGCAGTGAAGCAAAGGGACTAGCGGGAATCAATGAGCAGTTCTTC. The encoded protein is CASSEAKGLAGINEQFF.

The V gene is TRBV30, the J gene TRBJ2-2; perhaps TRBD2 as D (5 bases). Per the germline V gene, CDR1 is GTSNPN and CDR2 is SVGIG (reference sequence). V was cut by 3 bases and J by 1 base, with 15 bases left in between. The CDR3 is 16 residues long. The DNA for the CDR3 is TGTGCCTGGAGATCCGCCAAGCGGATGAACACCGGGGAGCTGTTTTTT. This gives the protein CAWRSAKRMNTGELFF. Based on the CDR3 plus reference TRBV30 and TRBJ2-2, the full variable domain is SQTIHQWPATLVQPVGSPLSLECTVEGTSNPNLYWYRQAAGRGLQLLFYSVGIGQISSEVPQNLSASRPQDRQFILSSKKLLLSDSGFYLCAWRSAKRMNTGELFFGEGSRLTVL.

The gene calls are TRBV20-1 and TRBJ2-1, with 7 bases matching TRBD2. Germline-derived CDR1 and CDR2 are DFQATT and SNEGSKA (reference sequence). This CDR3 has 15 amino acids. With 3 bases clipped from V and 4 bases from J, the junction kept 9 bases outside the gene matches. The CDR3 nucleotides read TGCAGTGCTAGTACCACTAGCGCGATTTACAATGAGCAGTTCTTC. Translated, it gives CSASTTSAIYNEQFF.

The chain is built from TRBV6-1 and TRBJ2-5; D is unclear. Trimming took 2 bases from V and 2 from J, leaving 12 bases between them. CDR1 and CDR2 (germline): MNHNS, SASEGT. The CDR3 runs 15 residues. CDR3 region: CASSEIFGIQETQYF. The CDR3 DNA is TGTGCCAGCAGTGAAATCTTTGGCATTCAAGAGACCCAGTACTTC.

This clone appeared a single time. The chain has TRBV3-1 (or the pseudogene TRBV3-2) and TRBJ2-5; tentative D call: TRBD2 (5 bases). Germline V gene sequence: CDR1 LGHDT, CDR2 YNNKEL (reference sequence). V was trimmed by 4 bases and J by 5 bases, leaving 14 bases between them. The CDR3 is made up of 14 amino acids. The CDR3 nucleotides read TGTGCCAGCAGCCTCGGGGTTTCTTCGGAGACCCAGTACTTC. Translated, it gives CASSLGVSSETQYF.

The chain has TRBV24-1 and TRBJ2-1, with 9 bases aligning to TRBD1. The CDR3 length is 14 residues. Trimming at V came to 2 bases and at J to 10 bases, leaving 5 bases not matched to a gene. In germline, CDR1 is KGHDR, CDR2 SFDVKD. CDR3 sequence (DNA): TGTGCCACCAGTGATTCCGGGACAGGGTGGGAGCAGTTCTTC. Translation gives CATSDSGTGWEQFF.

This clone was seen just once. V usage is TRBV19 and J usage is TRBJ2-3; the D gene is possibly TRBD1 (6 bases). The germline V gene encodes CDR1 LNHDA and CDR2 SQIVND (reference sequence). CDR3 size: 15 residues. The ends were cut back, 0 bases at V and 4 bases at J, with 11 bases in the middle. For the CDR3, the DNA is TGTGCCAGTAGTATAGAAACAGGGCTGGCAGATACGCAGTATTTT. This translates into CASSIETGLADTQYF.

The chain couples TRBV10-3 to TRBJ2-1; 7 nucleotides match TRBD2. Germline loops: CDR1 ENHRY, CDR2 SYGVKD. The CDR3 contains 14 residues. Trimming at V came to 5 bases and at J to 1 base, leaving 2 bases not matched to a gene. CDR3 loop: CAISPGLSYNEQFF. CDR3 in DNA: TGTGCCATCAGTCCGGGACTATCCTACAATGAGCAGTTCTTC.

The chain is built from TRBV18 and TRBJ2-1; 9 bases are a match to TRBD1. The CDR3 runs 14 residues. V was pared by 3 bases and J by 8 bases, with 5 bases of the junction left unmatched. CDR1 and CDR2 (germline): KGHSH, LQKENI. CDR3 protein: CASSPSTGGHEQFF. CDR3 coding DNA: TGTGCCAGCTCACCCTCGACAGGGGGGCATGAGCAGTTCTTC.

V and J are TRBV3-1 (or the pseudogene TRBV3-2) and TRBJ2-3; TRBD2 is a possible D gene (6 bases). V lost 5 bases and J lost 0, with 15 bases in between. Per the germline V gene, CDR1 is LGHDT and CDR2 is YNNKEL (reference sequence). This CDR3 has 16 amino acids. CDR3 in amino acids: CASSEFSGPSTDTQYF. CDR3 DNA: TGTGCCAGCAGCGAATTTAGCGGCCCTAGCACAGATACGCAGTATTTT.

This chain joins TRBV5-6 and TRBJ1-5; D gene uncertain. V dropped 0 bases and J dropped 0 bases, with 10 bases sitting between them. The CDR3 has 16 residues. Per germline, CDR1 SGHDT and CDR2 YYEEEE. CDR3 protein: CASSLARENSNQPQHF. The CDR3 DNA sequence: TGTGCCAGCAGCTTGGCGCGGGAAAATAGCAATCAGCCCCAGCATTTT.

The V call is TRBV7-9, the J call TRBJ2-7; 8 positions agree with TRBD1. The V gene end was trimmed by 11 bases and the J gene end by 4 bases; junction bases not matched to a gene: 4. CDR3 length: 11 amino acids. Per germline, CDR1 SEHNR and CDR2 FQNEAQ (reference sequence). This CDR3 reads CASTGEYEQYF. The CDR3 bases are TGTGCCTCGACAGGGGAATACGAGCAGTACTTC.

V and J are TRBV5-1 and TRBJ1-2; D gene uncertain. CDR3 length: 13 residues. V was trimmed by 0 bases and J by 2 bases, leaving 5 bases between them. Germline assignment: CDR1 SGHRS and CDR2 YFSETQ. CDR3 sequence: CASSLDGNYGYTF. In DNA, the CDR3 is TGCGCCAGCAGCTTGGACGGGAACTATGGCTACACCTTC. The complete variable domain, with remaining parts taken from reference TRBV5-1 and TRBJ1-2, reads KAGVTQTPRYLIKTRGQQVTLSCSPISGHRSVSWYQQTPGQGLQFLFEYFSETQRNKGNFPGRFSGRQFSNSRSEMNVSTLELGDSALYLCASSLDGNYGYTFGSGTRLTVV.

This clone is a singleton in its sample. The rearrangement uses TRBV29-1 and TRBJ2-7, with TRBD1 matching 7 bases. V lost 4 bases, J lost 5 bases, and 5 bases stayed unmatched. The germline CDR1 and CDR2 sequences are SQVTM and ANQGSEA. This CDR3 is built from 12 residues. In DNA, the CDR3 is TGCAGCGTTGGAACAGGGGCCCACGAGCAGTACTTC. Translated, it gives CSVGTGAHEQYF.

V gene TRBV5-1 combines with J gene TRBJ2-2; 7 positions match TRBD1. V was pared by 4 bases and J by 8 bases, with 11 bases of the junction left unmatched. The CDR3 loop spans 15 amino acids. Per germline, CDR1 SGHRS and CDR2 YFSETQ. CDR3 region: CASSPGTAAGGELFF. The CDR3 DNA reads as TGCGCCAGCAGCCCTGGGACAGCGGCGGGTGGGGAGCTGTTTTTT.

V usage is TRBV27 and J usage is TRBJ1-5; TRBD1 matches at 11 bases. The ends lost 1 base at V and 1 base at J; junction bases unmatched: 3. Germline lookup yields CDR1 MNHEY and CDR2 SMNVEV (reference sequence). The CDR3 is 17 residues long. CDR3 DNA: TGTGCCAGCAGTTTATGGGGGACAGGGGGGAGCAATCAGCCCCAGCATTTT. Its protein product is CASSLWGTGGSNQPQHF.

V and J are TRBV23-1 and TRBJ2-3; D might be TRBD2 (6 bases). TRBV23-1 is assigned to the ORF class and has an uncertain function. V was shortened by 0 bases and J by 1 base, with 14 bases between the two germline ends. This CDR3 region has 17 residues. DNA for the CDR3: TGCGCCAGCAGTCAATCCATAGCGGAGCCGCGCACAGATACGCAGTATTTT. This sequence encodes CASSQSIAEPRTDTQYF.

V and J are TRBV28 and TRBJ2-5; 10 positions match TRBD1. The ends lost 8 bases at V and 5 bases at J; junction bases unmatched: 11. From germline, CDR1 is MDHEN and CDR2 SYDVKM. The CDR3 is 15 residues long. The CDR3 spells CASRTDRGQWETQYF. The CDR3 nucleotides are TGTGCCAGCCGGACCGACAGGGGGCAGTGGGAGACCCAGTACTTC.

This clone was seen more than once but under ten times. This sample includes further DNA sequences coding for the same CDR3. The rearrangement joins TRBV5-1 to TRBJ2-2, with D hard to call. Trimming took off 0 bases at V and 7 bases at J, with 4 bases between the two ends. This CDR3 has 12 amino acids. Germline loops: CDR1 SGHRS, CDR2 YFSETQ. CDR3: CASSLGLGELFF. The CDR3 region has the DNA TGCGCCAGCAGCTTGGGACTCGGGGAGCTGTTTTTT.

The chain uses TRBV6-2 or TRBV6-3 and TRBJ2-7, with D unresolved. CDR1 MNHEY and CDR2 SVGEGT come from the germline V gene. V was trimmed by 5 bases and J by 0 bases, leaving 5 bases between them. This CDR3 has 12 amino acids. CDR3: CASSPSSYEQYF. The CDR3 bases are TGTGCCAGCAGTCCGAGCTCCTACGAGCAGTACTTC.